This TCR beta chain was sequenced in a study of post-analysis software for immune sequencing data. For the study at large: Relapsing-remitting, secondary progressive and progressive-relapsing forms of multiple sclerosis all featured among disease courses. The study, taken as a whole, reports: Patients had higher frequencies than controls of about 5 TRBV segments, including TRBV5-6, TRBV5-1 and TRBV20-1. Diversity measured as normalized Chao1 was significantly lower in multiple sclerosis patients than in controls.

Germline V gives CDR1 SGDLS, CDR2 YYNGEE. This CDR3 is 16 amino acids long. Built from TCR beta cDNA, the libraries had unique molecular identifiers in them. The T cell input of roughly 0.9 to 11 million gave hundreds of thousands of cDNA molecules. TCRdb reanalysed the PCR reads using MiXCR and keeps one entry per CDR3 protein. The profile shows about 770,000 distinct CDR3 sequences, 46% of them singletons. Concerning this clonotype: The antigen remains unidentified.

This clonotype was sampled from a girl between 5 and 17 years old with multiple sclerosis. The sample taken for sequencing was blood. This chain uses TRBV9 with TRBJ2-5, with a possible D match to TRBD2 (6 bases). The J call is uncertain, as TRBJ2-7 better fits the DNA end. The CDR3 loop is CASSGRDSPIPYEQYF. DNA for the CDR3: TGTGCCAGCAGCGGAAGGGACTCGCCTATCCCCTACGAGCAGTACTTC.